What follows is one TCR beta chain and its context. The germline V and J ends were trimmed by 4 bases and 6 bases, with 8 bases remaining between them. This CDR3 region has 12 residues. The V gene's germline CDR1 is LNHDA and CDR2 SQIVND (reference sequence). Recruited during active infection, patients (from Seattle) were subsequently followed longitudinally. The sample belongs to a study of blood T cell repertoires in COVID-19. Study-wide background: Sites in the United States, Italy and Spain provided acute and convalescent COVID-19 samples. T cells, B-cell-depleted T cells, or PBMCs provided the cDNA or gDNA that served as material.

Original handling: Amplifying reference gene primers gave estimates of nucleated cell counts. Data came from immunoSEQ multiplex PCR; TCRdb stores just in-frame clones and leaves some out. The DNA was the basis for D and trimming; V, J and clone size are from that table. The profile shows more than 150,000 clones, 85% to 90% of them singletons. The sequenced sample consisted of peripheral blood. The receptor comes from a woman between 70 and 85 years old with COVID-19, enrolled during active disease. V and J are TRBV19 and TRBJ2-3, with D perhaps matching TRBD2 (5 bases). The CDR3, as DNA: TGTGCCAGTAGTAAAATAGCGGATACGCAGTATTTT. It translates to CASSKIADTQYF.